The rows below give T cell receptor beta chains drawn from one sample of a study of blood T cell repertoires in COVID-19. Libraries were prepared by immunoSEQ multiplex PCR; TCRdb keeps only in-frame clonotypes and omits some of them. The repertoire has roughly 180,000 clones, more than 70% of them found once; the top ten carry 8% to 10%. The sequencing sample was made of PBMCs or T cells enriched from blood (not recorded which). The origin of the receptors is a woman aged 30 to 39 who had recovered from COVID-19. Both conserved end residues are part of each CDR3. D genes are given only for firm matches. Clone size is stated in some rows and not others, as once, few, many or a class when expanded.

j_call v_call clone_size d_call cdr3_aa cdr3_nt
TRBJ2-2 TRBV19 - TRBD1 CASSTGQTNTGELFF TGTGCCAGTAGTACGGGACAGACGAACACCGGGGAGCTGTTTTTT
TRBJ2-1 TRBV5-6 - TRBD2 CASSILAPGGDNEQFF TGTGCCAGCAGCATACTAGCCCCTGGGGGGGACAATGAGCAGTTCTTC
TRBJ2-2 TRBV18 - TRBD1 CASSPPRTGGSTGELFF TGTGCCAGCTCACCACCCCGGACAGGGGGTTCGACCGGGGAGCTGTTTTTT
TRBJ2-2 TRBV28 - TRBD1 CASQGQATGELFF TGTGCCAGCCAGGGACAGGCCACCGGGGAGCTGTTTTTT
TRBJ2-7 TRBV7-9 - - CASSSRGEEEQYF TGTGCCAGCAGCTCCAGGGGAGAGGAAGAGCAGTACTTC
TRBJ1-5 TRBV18 - TRBD1 CASSPQGAGLDQPQHF TGTGCCAGCTCACCACAGGGGGCCGGGTTGGATCAGCCCCAGCATTTT
TRBJ2-7 TRBV3-1/TRBV3-2 - TRBD2 CASSQTLGGGRAYEQYF TGTGCCAGCAGCCAAACCCTCGGGGGCGGGAGGGCCTACGAGCAGTACTTC
TRBJ2-7 TRBV2 few TRBD1 CASIPGQPVYEQYF TGTGCCAGCATCCCGGGACAGCCGGTCTACGAGCAGTACTTC
TRBJ2-5 TRBV7-3 once TRBD2 CASSLGLAGGGETQYF TGTGCCAGCAGCTTAGGACTAGCGGGAGGGGGAGAGACCCAGTACTTC
TRBJ2-5 TRBV28 - TRBD2 CASSLGGRAQDAQYF TGTGCCAGCAGTTTGGGCGGGAGGGCGCAGGATGCCCAGTACTTC
TRBJ1-1 TRBV20-1 - - CSARKPEAFF TGCAGTGCTAGAAAGCCTGAAGCTTTCTTT
TRBJ2-1 TRBV28 - - CASSLGGEQFF TGTGCCAGCAGTTTAGGAGGGGAGCAGTTCTTC
TRBJ2-2 TRBV2 - - CASSERESTGELFF TGTGCCAGCAGTGAAAGAGAGTCCACCGGGGAGCTGTTTTTT
TRBJ1-1 TRBV29-1 - TRBD1 CSVARGQFTEAFF TGCAGCGTTGCCAGGGGGCAATTTACTGAAGCTTTCTTT
TRBJ1-5 TRBV29-1 - TRBD1 CSVVQGGGNQPQHF TGCAGCGTAGTACAGGGGGGGGGCAATCAGCCCCAGCATTTT
TRBJ2-7 TRBV4-1 few - CASTTAASRYF TGCGCCAGCACCACAGCGGCAAGTAGGTACTTC
TRBJ2-7 TRBV5-6 - - CASSYRRLASYEQYF TGTGCCAGCAGTTATCGCCGCCTAGCGAGCTACGAGCAGTACTTC
TRBJ1-2 TRBV11-2 - - CASSLLMSGNYGYTF TGTGCCAGCAGCTTGCTTATGTCAGGGAACTATGGCTACACCTTC
TRBJ1-1 TRBV7-3 - - CASSLEWGLNTEAFF TGTGCCAGCAGCTTAGAATGGGGGCTGAACACTGAAGCTTTCTTT
TRBJ1-2 TRBV14 - TRBD1 CASRGGQGRGYTF TGTGCCAGCAGGGGTGGACAGGGTCGCGGCTACACCTTC
TRBJ2-3 TRBV24-1 - TRBD1 CATSRGQSTDTQYF TGTGCCACCAGTAGGGGACAGAGCACAGATACGCAGTATTTT
TRBJ2-2 TRBV6-5 - - CASRRQQFTGELFF TGTGCCAGCAGGAGACAGCAATTCACCGGGGAGCTGTTTTTT
TRBJ1-1 TRBV5-6 - - CASSFRKERPTEAFF TGTGCCAGCAGCTTCCGTAAGGAGAGACCCACTGAAGCTTTCTTT
TRBJ2-5 TRBV7-8 once - CASSPPDSRETQYF TGTGCCAGCAGCCCCCCGGACAGCAGAGAGACCCAGTACTTC
TRBJ1-1 TRBV18 - TRBD1 CASSTGQGRTEAFF TGTGCCAGCTCAACGGGACAGGGTAGGACTGAAGCTTTCTTT
TRBJ1-2 TRBV28 - - CASSLDHGGGGYTF TGTGCCAGCAGCTTGGATCACGGGGGAGGTGGCTACACCTTC
TRBJ2-1 TRBV28 - - CASSLYRGSEQFF TGTGCCAGCAGTTTATATCGGGGATCTGAGCAGTTCTTC
TRBJ1-1 TRBV10-1 - TRBD1 CASKEDRGNTEAFF TGCGCCAGCAAAGAGGACAGGGGGAACACTGAAGCTTTCTTT
TRBJ1-5 TRBV28 - - CASSSRNQPQHF TGTGCCAGCAGTTCACGGAATCAGCCCCAGCATTTT
TRBJ2-1 TRBV9 - - CASSVDDSTYNEQFF TGTGCCAGCAGCGTAGATGACTCCACCTACAATGAGCAGTTCTTC
TRBJ2-1 TRBV6-5 few - CASSRGLNEQFF TGTGCCAGCAGTAGAGGTTTAAATGAGCAGTTCTTC
TRBJ2-3 TRBV11-2 once TRBD2 CASSPLAGEPIDTDTQYF TGTGCCAGCAGCCCACTAGCGGGGGAGCCCATTGACACAGATACGCAGTATTTT
TRBJ2-1 TRBV5-1 - TRBD1 CASSLWTGEVDEQFF TGCGCCAGCAGCTTGTGGACAGGGGAAGTGGATGAGCAGTTCTTC
TRBJ2-1 TRBV12-3/TRBV12-4 - - CASSLEREQFF TGTGCCAGCAGTTTAGAGAGGGAGCAGTTCTTC
TRBJ2-1 TRBV27 - TRBD2 CASTQLAGSDNEQFF TGTGCCAGCACGCAACTAGCGGGGAGCGACAATGAGCAGTTCTTC
TRBJ1-2 TRBV18 - - CASSPDRSNGYTF TGTGCCAGCTCACCCGACAGGTCCAATGGCTACACCTTC
TRBJ1-2 TRBV12-3/TRBV12-4 once - CASSPGENYGYTF TGTGCCAGCAGCCCCGGTGAGAACTATGGCTACACCTTC
TRBJ2-2 TRBV24-1 once - CATSAKNTGELFF TGTGCCACCAGTGCAAAGAACACCGGGGAGCTGTTTTTT
TRBJ2-1 TRBV15 - TRBD2 CATSSSGRPVDEQFF TGTGCCACCAGCAGCAGCGGGAGGCCCGTCGATGAGCAGTTCTTC
TRBJ2-7 TRBV5-1 - - CASRPQLSGYEQYF TGCGCCAGCAGACCGCAATTGTCGGGGTACGAGCAGTACTTC
TRBJ2-5 TRBV19 - TRBD1 CASSRTGETQYF TGTGCCAGTAGTCGGACAGGAGAGACCCAGTACTTC
TRBJ2-1 TRBV7-6 - - CASSRYQGEQFF TGTGCCAGCAGCCGCTACCAGGGAGAGCAGTTCTTC
TRBJ1-2 TRBV2 few TRBD1 CASSEVVGQIYGYTF TGTGCCAGCAGTGAAGTCGTGGGACAGATTTATGGCTACACCTTC
TRBJ2-1 TRBV19 - TRBD1 CASSISGQGNNEQFF TGTGCCAGTAGTATTTCGGGACAGGGAAACAATGAGCAGTTCTTC
TRBJ2-3 TRBV7-9 - TRBD1 CASSVLDRGGDTQYF TGTGCCAGCAGCGTCCTGGACAGGGGGGGAGATACGCAGTATTTT
TRBJ2-2 TRBV28 - TRBD1 CASSAGGLNLNTGELFF TGTGCCAGCAGTGCAGGGGGCTTGAATCTGAACACCGGGGAGCTGTTTTTT
TRBJ1-4 TRBV7-8 once TRBD1 CASSRDRGLQKLFF TGTGCCAGCAGCAGGGACAGGGGGCTTCAAAAACTGTTTTTT
TRBJ1-2 TRBV4-1 - TRBD1 CASSQDPQGGYGYTF TGCGCCAGCAGCCAAGATCCTCAGGGGGGCTATGGCTACACCTTC
TRBJ2-7 TRBV19 - TRBD1 CASGNSGTAIYEQYF TGTGCCAGCGGTAACTCCGGGACAGCAATCTACGAGCAGTACTTC
TRBJ1-3 TRBV5-5 - - CASSMSLGNTIYF TGTGCCAGCAGCATGAGCCTTGGAAACACCATATATTTT
TRBJ2-7 TRBV3-1/TRBV3-2 - - CASSSSQGRSSYEQYF TGTGCCAGCAGCTCTTCGCAGGGCCGGAGCTCCTACGAGCAGTACTTC
TRBJ2-5 TRBV13 - TRBD2 CASSAGLAGFNGDQYF TGTGCCAGCAGCGCAGGACTAGCGGGATTCAATGGAGACCAGTACTTC
TRBJ1-2 TRBV10-3 - TRBD1 CAISDPTGRYGYTF TGTGCCATCAGTGACCCGACAGGGCGTTATGGCTACACCTTC
TRBJ1-4 TRBV28 few - CASRRQVAGEKLFF TGTGCCAGCAGGCGGCAGGTGGCAGGGGAAAAACTGTTTTTT
TRBJ2-4 TRBV6-2/TRBV6-3 - - CASSYSIYFGTPSKNIQYF TGTGCCAGCAGTTACTCGATTTATTTCGGGACTCCTAGCAAAAACATTCAGTACTTC
TRBJ1-3 TRBV18 - - CASQTGTGGNTIYF TGTGCCAGCCAGACCGGGACTGGGGGAAACACCATATATTTT
TRBJ1-6 TRBV2 - TRBD1 CASSVQGQGNSPLHF TGTGCCAGCAGTGTCCAGGGACAGGGGAATTCACCCCTCCACTTT
TRBJ2-1 TRBV7-2 - TRBD2 CASSLGASGYNEQFF TGTGCCAGCAGCTTAGGGGCTAGCGGGTACAATGAGCAGTTCTTC
TRBJ2-3 TRBV28 - TRBD2 CASSTIGASGRRGPDTQYF TGTGCCAGCAGTACTATCGGGGCTAGCGGGAGGAGGGGCCCAGATACGCAGTATTTT
TRBJ1-4 TRBV3-1/TRBV3-2 - - CASSQVVTDEKLFF TGTGCCAGCAGCCAAGTAGTGACAGATGAAAAACTGTTTTTT